The rows below give T cell receptor beta chains drawn from one sample of a study of OX40 agonist ivuxolimab in advanced cancers. Profiled with immunoSEQ multiplex PCR; TCRdb holds only in-frame clones, not every one. Altogether approximately 45,000 clones are present, just under 95% being singletons, with the ten largest covering 9.5% to 12%. The source was CD4+ or CD8+ T cells sorted from blood, collected in a trial of the OX40 agonist ivuxolimab. The receptors come from an adult with an advanced solid tumor such as melanoma, head and neck, liver or kidney cancer. Each CDR3 is given with its conserved first and last residue. The D gene is left open where the match is weak. The size field is filled for only some rows; it gives once, few, many or a size class.

j_call	d_call	v_call	clone_size	cdr3_aa	cdr3_nt
TRBJ2-1	TRBD2	TRBV7-3	NA	CASSPPGTSGRAVNRNEQFF	TGTGCCAGCAGCCCCCCCGGGACTAGCGGGAGGGCGGTCAACAGGAATGAGCAGTTCTTC
TRBJ1-5	NA	TRBV7-2	NA	CASSLMRGINQPQHF	TGTGCCAGCAGCTTAATGAGGGGAATCAATCAGCCCCAGCATTTT
TRBJ1-1	NA	TRBV27	NA	CASSPRTDTEAFF	TGTGCCAGCAGTCCTAGGACGGACACTGAAGCTTTCTTT
TRBJ2-7	NA	TRBV4-3	NA	CASSPHRAGPYEQYF	TGCGCCAGCAGCCCGCACAGGGCCGGACCCTACGAGCAGTACTTC
TRBJ2-7	NA	TRBV4-3	NA	CASSQDDGAAYEQYF	TGCGCCAGCAGCCAAGATGACGGGGCCGCCTACGAGCAGTACTTC
TRBJ2-7	NA	TRBV28	once	CASSPNLGSLSYEQYF	TGTGCCAGCAGCCCGAACCTAGGTTCCCTCTCCTACGAGCAGTACTTC
TRBJ2-2	TRBD2	TRBV7-9	NA	CASSSGTSGETGELFF	TGTGCCAGCAGCTCAGGGACTAGCGGGGAAACCGGGGAGCTGTTTTTT
TRBJ2-7	NA	TRBV7-6	NA	CASSLSPDYEQYF	TGTGCCAGCAGCTTAAGTCCGGACTACGAGCAGTACTTC
TRBJ2-7	TRBD2	TRBV7-2	NA	CASSQGTSGSYEQYF	TGTGCCAGCAGCCAGGGGACTAGCGGGTCCTACGAGCAGTACTTC
TRBJ1-2	TRBD1	TRBV27	NA	CASSPGGSYGYTF	TGTGCCAGCAGCCCAGGGGGTTCCTATGGCTACACCTTC
TRBJ2-7	TRBD1	TRBV27	NA	CASSGDRAPREQYF	TGTGCCAGCAGTGGCGACAGGGCCCCTAGAGAGCAGTACTTC
TRBJ2-7	TRBD2	TRBV9	NA	CASSLSGGFSYEQYF	TGTGCCAGCAGTCTTTCGGGAGGGTTCTCCTACGAGCAGTACTTC
TRBJ2-7	NA	TRBV6-5	NA	CASSYGREQYF	TGTGCCAGCAGTTACGGGAGAGAGCAGTACTTC
TRBJ2-7	NA	TRBV7-9	NA	CASSLTGRSILYEQYF	TGTGCCAGCAGCCTAACTGGGCGCAGTATTCTTTACGAGCAGTACTTC
TRBJ2-7	NA	TRBV6-5	NA	CASRDSSYEQYF	TGTGCCAGCAGAGACAGCTCCTACGAGCAGTACTTC
TRBJ2-2	NA	TRBV19	few	CASTYTGELFF	TGTGCCAGTACCTACACCGGGGAGCTGTTTTTT
TRBJ1-5	TRBD1	TRBV4-1	once	CASSQDPSGQGFQPQHF	TGCGCCAGCAGCCAAGATCCTTCGGGACAGGGCTTTCAGCCCCAGCATTTT
TRBJ1-5	NA	TRBV9	NA	CASSAAPAGRSHSNQPQHF	TGTGCCAGCAGCGCCGCCCCCGCCGGCAGAAGTCATAGCAATCAGCCCCAGCATTTT
TRBJ1-2	NA	TRBV27	NA	CASTETGGLFYGYTF	TGTGCCAGCACGGAAACGGGGGGCCTCTTCTATGGCTACACCTTC
TRBJ2-1	TRBD2	TRBV7-9	NA	CASSQRTSGSRLF	TGTGCCAGCAGCCAGAGGACTAGCGGGAGTAGGCTCTTC
TRBJ2-7	TRBD1	TRBV27	NA	CASQTGFEQYF	TGTGCCAGCCAGACAGGGTTCGAGCAGTACTTC
TRBJ2-7	NA	TRBV13	NA	CASSPRQVSYEQYF	TGTGCCAGCAGCCCGAGACAGGTCTCCTACGAGCAGTACTTC
TRBJ1-1	NA	TRBV27	NA	CASSLVVNTEAFF	TGTGCCAGCAGTTTAGTGGTGAACACTGAAGCTTTCTTT
TRBJ2-7	NA	TRBV11-3	NA	CASSPGIAWEQYF	TGTGCCAGCAGCCCCGGGATAGCGTGGGAGCAGTACTTC
TRBJ2-3	NA	TRBV9	NA	CASSGLGSTDTQYF	TGTGCCAGCAGCGGGCTGGGTAGCACAGATACGCAGTATTTT
TRBJ1-5	NA	TRBV5-6	NA	CASSPAGGSSNQPQHF	TGTGCCAGCAGCCCGGCGGGGGGATCGAGCAATCAGCCCCAGCATTTT
TRBJ2-1	TRBD2	TRBV19	NA	CASSIVAGGDYNEQFF	TGTGCCAGTAGTATAGTGGCGGGGGGAGATTACAATGAGCAGTTCTTC
TRBJ2-7	NA	TRBV30	NA	CAWSDYLSSYEQYF	TGTGCCTGGAGTGACTACCTAAGCTCCTACGAGCAGTACTTC
TRBJ2-7	NA	TRBV19	NA	CASSPGRGLSYEQYF	TGTGCCAGTAGTCCCGGTCGGGGGCTCTCCTACGAGCAGTACTTC
TRBJ1-1	NA	TRBV6-6	NA	CASSYSTPQTNTEAFF	TGTGCCAGCAGTTACTCGACCCCTCAGACTAACACTGAAGCTTTCTTT
TRBJ2-5	TRBD2	TRBV7-3	NA	CASSPLAGGPAETQYF	TGTGCCAGCAGCCCTCTAGCGGGAGGGCCCGCTGAGACCCAGTACTTC
TRBJ1-2	NA	TRBV9	NA	CASSVEHTGYGYTF	TGTGCCAGCAGCGTAGAACATACCGGCTATGGCTACACCTTC
TRBJ1-1	TRBD1	TRBV6-1	NA	CASSTYRGGGTEAFF	TGTGCCAGCAGTACCTACAGGGGTGGAGGCACTGAAGCTTTCTTT
TRBJ2-1	NA	TRBV9	NA	CASSASRFHEQFF	TGTGCCAGCAGCGCCTCCCGGTTCCATGAGCAGTTCTTC
TRBJ2-1	TRBD1	TRBV9	NA	CASSVAGTEGYVYNEQFF	TGTGCCAGCAGCGTAGCGGGGACAGAGGGGTATGTCTACAATGAGCAGTTCTTC
TRBJ1-2	TRBD1	TRBV10-3	NA	CAISEGTGEKGGYTF	TGTGCCATCAGTGAAGGGACAGGGGAGAAAGGAGGCTACACCTTC
TRBJ1-2	NA	TRBV19	NA	CASSIDGGHYGYTF	TGTGCCAGTAGTATAGACGGAGGGCACTATGGCTACACCTTC
TRBJ2-1	TRBD2	TRBV5-6	NA	CASSLQYGRASYNEQFF	TGTGCCAGCAGCTTGCAGTACGGGAGGGCCTCCTACAATGAGCAGTTCTTC
TRBJ1-4	NA	TRBV4-3	NA	CASSQLPGSEKLFF	TGCGCCAGCAGCCAACTTCCAGGAAGTGAAAAACTGTTTTTT
TRBJ1-1	NA	TRBV9	NA	CASSPQVGYKGTEAFF	TGTGCCAGCAGCCCTCAAGTAGGTTATAAAGGCACTGAAGCTTTCTTT
TRBJ1-2	TRBD1	TRBV7-9	few	CASSFQGTGYGYTF	TGTGCCAGCAGCTTCCAAGGGACAGGTTATGGCTACACCTTC
TRBJ2-7	TRBD2	TRBV30	NA	CAWSVPLAGNHEQYF	TGTGCCTGGAGTGTACCCCTAGCGGGAAACCACGAGCAGTACTTC
TRBJ1-2	NA	TRBV29-1	NA	CSVEGKAYGYTF	TGCAGCGTTGAGGGCAAAGCCTATGGCTACACCTTC
TRBJ2-3	NA	TRBV27	NA	CASSLPTWGTDTQYF	TGTGCCAGCAGTTTACCTACGTGGGGGACAGATACGCAGTATTTT
TRBJ2-2	NA	TRBV9	NA	CASSAVNTGELFF	TGTGCCAGCAGCGCTGTGAACACCGGGGAGCTGTTTTTT
TRBJ2-1	NA	TRBV9	NA	CASSVAIDRTLHNEQFF	TGTGCCAGCAGCGTAGCTATTGACCGGACTTTACACAATGAGCAGTTCTTC
TRBJ2-7	NA	TRBV4-3	NA	CASSQMGGSYEQYF	TGCGCCAGCAGCCAAATGGGGGGTTCCTACGAGCAGTACTTC
TRBJ1-1	NA	TRBV7-3	NA	CASSLSQGNTEAFF	TGTGCCAGCAGCTTAAGTCAGGGAAACACTGAAGCTTTCTTT